This TCR beta chain was sequenced for a study of T cell responses to AZD1222 COVID-19 vaccine. As for the study in general: Second doses were pooled across both intervals (about 4 or about 12 weeks).

With regard to this clone: Antigen: not known.

Using immunoSEQ multiplex PCR, the repertoire was profiled, and TCRdb retains in-frame clones only, with some absent. The repertoire has about 130,000 clones, approximately 94% of them found once; the top ten carry approximately 3.3%. The germline V gene encodes CDR1 MDHEN and CDR2 SYDVKM. The CDR3 is made up of 15 amino acids. The V end was cut by 5 bases, the J end by 3 bases, with 13 bases between. Study findings and constraints: Vaccine-related CD4 TCRs covered spike, predominating at 160-218 and 743-854. As reported, nearly half of all spike-specific TCRs target variant regions that are unmutated.

The sample was peripheral blood, taken on day 0 of AZD1222 vaccination. The rearrangement uses TRBV28 and TRBJ1-4; unclear D gene. The sequence was collected from an adult in good health. The CDR3 DNA is TGTGCCAGCAGTGCGCCCCCGGCCCCTAATGAAAAACTGTTTTTT. It specifies CASSAPPAPNEKLFF.